These 3 T cell receptor beta chains were sequenced from one sample in a study of blood T cell repertoires in COVID-19 (dated by TCRdb to about 2020). To prepare the library, the immunoSEQ multiplex PCR assay was applied. TCRdb stores this immuneACCESS table with in-frame sequences only. Part of the clones is absent; in the studies checked, under half of the shortfall reflects unresolved V genes, and no reason is known for the rest. This sample comprises some 670,000 clones, just under 90% of them detected only once. The ten largest clones capture approximately 0.25% of the sample. Sequencing was done on a sample of peripheral blood. Source of these receptors: a woman aged 18-29 years with acute or convalescent COVID-19.

The V gene is TRBV19, the J gene TRBJ1-5; 8 bases fit TRBD1. The CDR3 length is 15 residues. J lost 1 base, V lost 8 bases, and 7 bases had no gene match. Germline V gene data show CDR1 as LNHDA and CDR2 as SQIVND (reference sequence). The CDR3 DNA reads as TGTGCCAGTTGGTCCCGACAGGGGAGCAATCAGCCCCAGCATTTT. This translates into CASWSRQGSNQPQHF.

The chain joins TRBV9 to TRBJ1-4, with TRBD1 as a possible D gene (5 bases). Germline-derived CDR1 and CDR2 are SGDLS and YYNGEE. The CDR3 totals 15 residues. V lost 0 bases and J lost 6, with 12 bases in between. The CDR3 protein is CASSVGGWGDEKLFF. CDR3 DNA: TGTGCCAGCAGCGTAGGAGGGTGGGGGGATGAAAAACTGTTTTTT.

This rearrangement joins TRBV7-3 to TRBJ2-2; TRBD2 aligns across 12 bases. This CDR3 is built from 17 residues. V dropped 4 bases and J dropped 5; count of bases not matched to a gene: 8. Germline CDR1 and CDR2: SGHTA and FQGTGA. CDR3 nucleotide sequence: TGTGCCAGCAGCTCGACCCTAGCGGGGGGGCGTACCGGGGAGCTGTTTTTT. This encodes CASSSTLAGGRTGELFF.